The rows below give T cell receptor beta chains drawn from one sample of a study of beta chain features in type 1 diabetes. Sequencing was performed with immunoSEQ multiplex PCR; in TCRdb, only in-frame clones are kept and a portion is missing. The sample shows 120,000 or so clones, around a sixth of them seen only once. Sequenced material: central memory CD4+ T cells from blood. The receptors derive from a man in his late teens or twenties with type 1 diabetes. Both conserved end residues are part of each CDR3. The order of the fields is D gene, clone size, J gene, V gene, CDR3 protein, CDR3 DNA. D genes are given only for firm matches. Clone sizes are given selectively: once, few, many, or a class where the clone is expanded.

NA,NA,TRBJ1-5,TRBV11-2,CASSLAGGNQPQHF,TGTGCCAGCAGCTTAGCGGGAGGCAATCAGCCCCAGCATTTT
TRBD2,NA,TRBJ2-1,TRBV19,CASSPEREGYEQFF,TGTGCCAGTAGCCCGGAGCGGGAGGGATATGAGCAGTTCTTC
TRBD2,many,TRBJ2-3,TRBV28,CASSATSGGAGGTDTQYF,TGTGCCAGCAGTGCTACTAGCGGGGGGGCCGGAGGCACAGATACGCAGTATTTT
NA,few,TRBJ1-1,TRBV5-1,CASSTLHSSSSTEAFF,TGCGCCAGCAGCACCCTCCACAGTTCCTCGAGCACTGAAGCTTTCTTT
TRBD2,NA,TRBJ2-7,TRBV10-2,CASGGLGTFSEQYF,TGCGCCAGCGGAGGACTAGGGACGTTCTCCGAGCAGTACTTC
NA,NA,TRBJ2-3,TRBV5-1,CASSNQGPATDTQYF,TGCGCCAGCAGCAACCAAGGTCCAGCCACAGATACGCAGTATTTT
NA,few,TRBJ2-3,TRBV7-2,CASSLNPGADTQYF,TGTGCCAGCAGCTTAAACCCGGGGGCAGATACGCAGTATTTT
TRBD2,few,TRBJ2-7,TRBV9,CASSPRGSGASYEQYF,TGTGCCAGCAGCCCACGGGGGAGCGGGGCTTCCTACGAGCAGTACTTC
NA,NA,TRBJ2-4,TRBV7-2,CASSFPGRRGDIQYF,TGTGCCAGCAGCTTCCCGGGACGGCGAGGGGACATTCAGTACTTC
TRBD2,many,TRBJ2-5,TRBV4-2,CASSLDVAGTSGETQYF,TGTGCCAGCAGCCTGGACGTGGCTGGGACTAGCGGGGAGACCCAGTACTTC
NA,NA,TRBJ1-5,TRBV30,CAWSVGGGSQPQHF,TGTGCCTGGAGTGTTGGGGGGGGTAGTCAGCCCCAGCATTTT
NA,NA,TRBJ2-7,TRBV30,CALSVGSYEQYF,TGTGCCTTGAGTGTGGGGTCCTACGAGCAGTACTTC
NA,NA,TRBJ2-1,TRBV6-5,CASSYSTAADNEQFF,TGTGCCAGCAGTTACTCGACGGCGGCAGACAATGAGCAGTTCTTC
TRBD2,few,TRBJ2-1,TRBV2,CASSGLVAQFF,TGTGCCAGCAGCGGACTAGTTGCGCAGTTCTTC
NA,NA,TRBJ1-6,TRBV30,CAWSQSSSPLHF,TGTGCCTGGAGCCAATCAAGTTCACCCCTCCACTTT
TRBD2,few,TRBJ2-2,TRBV4-2,CASSQVGGSFGGELFF,TGTGCCAGCAGCCAAGTCGGCGGGAGCTTCGGCGGGGAGCTGTTTTTT
NA,few,TRBJ2-3,TRBV4-1,CASSQVAGFGGTDTQYF,TGCGCCAGCAGCCAAGTCGCGGGGTTCGGTGGGACAGATACGCAGTATTTT
TRBD1,NA,TRBJ2-1,TRBV2,CASRNRDSPYNEQFF,TGTGCCAGCAGGAACCGGGACAGCCCGTACAATGAGCAGTTCTTC
NA,NA,TRBJ1-1,TRBV7-9,CASSLDLSGAGEAFF,TGTGCCAGCAGCTTAGATTTATCAGGGGCCGGTGAAGCTTTCTTT
TRBD1,NA,TRBJ2-4,TRBV30,CAWSAQGMGNIQYF,TGTGCCTGGAGTGCACAGGGGATGGGAAACATTCAGTACTTC
NA,few,TRBJ2-3,TRBV30,CAWRGGQGSDTQYF,TGTGCCTGGAGGGGGGGTCAGGGTTCCGATACGCAGTATTTT
NA,few,TRBJ1-6,TRBV2,CASRSVQGSLHF,TGTGCCAGCAGATCAGTACAGGGATCCCTCCACTTT
TRBD2,few,TRBJ2-3,TRBV6-1,CASSETSGGTHTGDTQYF,TGTGCCAGCAGTGAGACTAGCGGGGGAACACACACGGGAGATACGCAGTATTTT
TRBD2,NA,TRBJ2-7,TRBV7-7,CASSPLGDYDYEQYF,TGTGCTAGCAGCCCCCTAGGGGACTACGACTACGAGCAGTACTTC
TRBD2,NA,TRBJ2-4,TRBV4-2,CASSQTLRLAGGGHLKNIQYF,TGTGCCAGCAGCCAAACTCTCAGACTAGCGGGAGGGGGACACCTAAAAAACATTCAGTACTTC
NA,few,TRBJ2-5,TRBV20-1,CSAEETQYF,TGCAGTGCCGAAGAGACCCAGTACTTC
TRBD1,NA,TRBJ2-6,TRBV28,CASSRDGQGLRANVLTF,TGTGCCAGCAGCCGTGACGGACAGGGCTTGAGGGCCAACGTCCTGACTTTC
TRBD1,few,TRBJ2-1,TRBV5-4,CASSRDSYNEQFF,TGTGCCAGCAGCCGGGACAGCTACAATGAGCAGTTCTTC
TRBD2,NA,TRBJ2-5,TRBV15,CATSRSTSGRETQYF,TGTGCCACCAGCAGGTCAACTAGCGGGAGAGAGACCCAGTACTTC
NA,few,TRBJ2-7,TRBV5-1,CASSLVAKDEQHF,TGCGCCAGCAGCTTGGTAGCAAAGGACGAGCAGCACTTC
NA,few,TRBJ2-7,TRBV19,CASSREMTYEQYF,TGTGCCAGTAGCCGCGAGATGACCTACGAGCAGTACTTC
NA,NA,TRBJ1-1,TRBV20-1,CSAQGNTEAFF,TGCAGTGCTCAGGGTAACACTGAAGCTTTCTTT
TRBD1,few,TRBJ2-1,TRBV7-2,CATSPGQGSDEQFF,TGTGCCACGTCCCCGGGACAGGGATCGGATGAGCAGTTCTTC
TRBD2,NA,TRBJ2-5,TRBV11-2,CASSFQRGRWETQYF,TGTGCCAGCAGCTTCCAGCGGGGAAGGTGGGAGACCCAGTACTTC
NA,few,TRBJ2-5,TRBV7-3,CASSSQPGGQETQYF,TGTGCCAGCAGCTCACAACCTGGGGGACAAGAGACCCAGTACTTC
NA,NA,TRBJ2-2,TRBV27,CASNTRGEHTGELFF,TGTGCCAGCAATACAAGGGGGGAACACACCGGGGAGCTGTTTTTT
TRBD1,few,TRBJ1-1,TRBV7-9,CASSLQGRTEAFF,TGTGCCAGCAGCCTACAGGGGAGGACTGAAGCTTTCTTT
NA,few,TRBJ1-5,TRBV28,CASSNRGSNQPQHF,TGTGCCAGCAGTAACCGGGGCAGCAATCAGCCCCAGCATTTT
TRBD1,NA,TRBJ2-3,TRBV19,CATDPRGSADTQYF,TGTGCCACCGATCCCAGGGGGTCCGCAGATACGCAGTATTTT
NA,NA,TRBJ2-1,TRBV28,CASSVTGREFF,TGTGCCAGCAGTGTGACCGGGCGAGAGTTCTTC
TRBD2,few,TRBJ2-7,TRBV15,CATSRAMTSVNAYEQYF,TGTGCCACCAGCAGAGCCATGACTAGCGTAAATGCCTACGAGCAGTACTTC
TRBD1,NA,TRBJ2-1,TRBV29-1,CSAPRLDRDLENEQFF,TGCAGCGCCCCCAGGCTGGACAGGGATCTTGAAAATGAGCAGTTCTTC
NA,few,TRBJ1-4,TRBV30,CAWSSDGEKLFF,TGTGCCTGGAGTTCTGACGGCGAAAAACTGTTTTTT
NA,few,TRBJ2-1,TRBV7-2,CASSQQVPYNEQFF,TGTGCCAGCAGCCAACAGGTACCCTACAATGAGCAGTTCTTC
NA,many,TRBJ2-3,TRBV7-2,CASSLYGDTQYF,TGTGCCAGCAGCTTATATGGGGATACGCAGTATTTT
NA,many,TRBJ2-1,TRBV5-1,CASSQGYGSYNEQFF,TGCGCCAGCAGCCAGGGGTACGGCTCCTACAATGAGCAGTTCTTC
NA,NA,TRBJ2-7,TRBV10-3,CAISDLATSYEQYF,TGTGCCATCAGTGACTTGGCCACCTCCTACGAGCAGTACTTC
NA,NA,TRBJ2-5,TRBV30,CAWSTGRETQYF,TGTGCCTGGAGTACAGGGAGGGAGACCCAGTACTTC
NA,few,TRBJ2-1,TRBV5-1,CASSLESDNEQFF,TGCGCCAGCAGCTTGGAGTCCGACAATGAGCAGTTCTTC
NA,few,TRBJ2-7,TRBV10-2,CASSDPYRPQGLEQYF,TGCGCCAGCAGTGACCCGTATCGGCCCCAGGGTCTCGAGCAGTACTTC
NA,many,TRBJ2-7,TRBV18,CASSTISSYEQYF,TGTGCCAGCTCGACCATCAGCTCCTACGAGCAGTACTTC
NA,few,TRBJ1-2,TRBV7-9,CASSSYDRTPDTF,TGTGCCAGCAGCTCCTACGACAGAACCCCGGATACCTTC
TRBD2,NA,TRBJ2-5,TRBV4-1,CASSQDSGGLGTQYF,TGCGCCAGCAGCCAAGATAGCGGGGGACTAGGGACCCAGTACTTC
TRBD2,NA,TRBJ2-3,TRBV10-3,CAIGSLAGGTDTQYF,TGTGCCATCGGTTCCCTGGCGGGAGGGACAGATACGCAGTATTTT
NA,few,TRBJ2-7,TRBV5-1,CASSLAGGASYEQYF,TGCGCCAGCAGCTTGGCCGGGGGAGCCTCCTACGAGCAGTACTTC